The sequence of this TCR beta chain was determined in a study of response to subunit inactivated influenza vaccine. From the RT-PCR reads, TCRdb called clonotypes with MiXCR, one entry per CDR3 protein. The table lists some 600,000 distinct CDR3 sequences, approximately 15% of them singletons. The V and J ends lost 1 base and 0 bases respectively, with 7 bases between them. Germline assignment: CDR1 LGHDT and CDR2 YNNKEL (reference sequence). The CDR3 is 15 amino acids. This clonotype was observed a few times. The J gene is TRBJ2-1, the V gene TRBV3-1, with D uncertain. The source was PBMCs from blood, collected roughly 2 weeks before vaccination. This sequence originates from a man aged 50 to 60 who received an inactivated influenza vaccine. In DNA, the CDR3 is TGTGCCAGCAGCCAAGGGAAGAGCTCCTACAATGAGCAGTTCTTC. Amino acids: CASSQGKSSYNEQFF.